The TCR beta chain described here comes from a study of cytomegalovirus exposure and HLA in healthy donors. Points from the study as a whole: Within a later analysis, the majority of CMV-associated TCR beta chains appeared HLA-restricted.

Regarding this clone: Its antigen is unknown.

This CDR3 comprises 19 residues. The V gene end was trimmed by 4 bases and the J gene end by 5 bases; junction bases not matched to a gene: 18. CDR1 and CDR2 (germline): SGHVS, FNYEAQ. Primers for the PCR totalled 60 Vbeta and 13 Jbeta. Method: immunoSEQ multiplex PCR; TCRdb's copy keeps in-frame clones and lacks some. The table includes about 43,000 clones, approximately 80% detected once. The chain carries TRBV7-6 and TRBJ2-2; 8 nucleotides match TRBD1. Sequenced: PBMCs. The TCR comes from a young man in good health and CMV-seronegative. In DNA form, the CDR3 reads TGTGCCAGCAGCTCTCTTCGGACAGGGAATGGGGGAATGACCGGGGAGCTGTTTTTT. It is translated as CASSSLRTGNGGMTGELFF.